Sequencing of this T cell receptor (beta chain) was carried out in a study of shared clonotypes between healthy human individuals. Study observations and caveats: The study generally estimated greater richness for naive than memory subsets.

Sequencing used immunoSEQ multiplex PCR; TCRdb keeps in-frame clones, though not all of them. The data contain over a million clones, approximately 98.5% of them seen just once; the ten biggest clones take up 0.3% to 0.45%. CDR3 length: 13 residues. Germline V CDR1 and CDR2: LNHDA, SQIVND (reference sequence). The V and J ends lost 3 bases and 4 bases respectively, with 6 bases between them. The donors, healthy adults who were HIV-negative, had experienced no recent acute infections or vaccinations. Splitting of CD4+ cells produced CD45RA+ naive and CD45RA-negative memory subsets. With respect to this clone: As yet, its antigen is unknown.

This chain connects TRBV19 to TRBJ2-2; D gene uncertain. This receptor was taken from a man aged 25-40 years in good health. Sequencing was carried out using naive CD4+ T cells sorted from blood. The subset is: CD45RA+ positively selected. The CDR3 region has the DNA TGTGCCAGTAGTATTGGGGTCACCGGGGAGCTGTTTTTT. This codes for CASSIGVTGELFF.